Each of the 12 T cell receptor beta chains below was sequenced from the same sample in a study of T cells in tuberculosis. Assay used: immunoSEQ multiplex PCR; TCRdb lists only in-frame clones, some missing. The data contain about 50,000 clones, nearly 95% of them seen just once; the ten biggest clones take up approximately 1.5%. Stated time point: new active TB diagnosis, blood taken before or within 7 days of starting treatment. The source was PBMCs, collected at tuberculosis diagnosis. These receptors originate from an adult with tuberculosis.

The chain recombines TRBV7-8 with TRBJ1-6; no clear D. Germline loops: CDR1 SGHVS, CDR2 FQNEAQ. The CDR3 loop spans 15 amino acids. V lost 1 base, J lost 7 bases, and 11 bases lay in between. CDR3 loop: CASSLGWASNSPLHF. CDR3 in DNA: TGTGCCAGCAGCTTAGGGTGGGCTTCCAATTCACCCCTCCACTTT.

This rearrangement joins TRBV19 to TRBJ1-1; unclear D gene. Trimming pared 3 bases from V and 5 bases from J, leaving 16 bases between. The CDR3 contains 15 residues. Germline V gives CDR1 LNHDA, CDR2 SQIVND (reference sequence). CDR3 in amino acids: CASSIPNSAGTEAFF. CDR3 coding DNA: TGTGCCAGTAGTATTCCGAATTCCGCGGGGACTGAAGCTTTCTTT.

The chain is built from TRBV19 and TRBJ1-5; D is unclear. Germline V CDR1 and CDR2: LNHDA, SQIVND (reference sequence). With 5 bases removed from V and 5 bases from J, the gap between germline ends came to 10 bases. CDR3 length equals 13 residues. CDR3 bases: TGTGCCAGTAGTGCCGACACCGATCAGCCCCAGCATTTT. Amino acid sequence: CASSADTDQPQHF.

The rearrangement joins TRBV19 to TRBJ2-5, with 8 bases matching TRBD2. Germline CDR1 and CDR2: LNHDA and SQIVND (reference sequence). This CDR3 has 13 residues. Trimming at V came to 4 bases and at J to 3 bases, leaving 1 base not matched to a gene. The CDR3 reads CASSTGGKETQYF. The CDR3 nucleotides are TGTGCCAGTAGTACGGGAGGGAAAGAGACCCAGTACTTC. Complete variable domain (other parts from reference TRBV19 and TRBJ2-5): DGGITQSPKYLFRKEGQNVTLSCEQNLNHDAMYWYRQDPGQGLRLIYYSQIVNDFQKGDIAEGYSVSREKKESFPLTVTSAQKNPTAFYLCASSTGGKETQYFGPGTRLLVL.

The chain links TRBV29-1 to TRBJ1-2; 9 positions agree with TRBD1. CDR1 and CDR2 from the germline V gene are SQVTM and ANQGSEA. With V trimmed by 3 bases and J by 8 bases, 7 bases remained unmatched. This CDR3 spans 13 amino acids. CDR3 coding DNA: TGCAGCGTTGAGGGAAGTACAGGGGGCGGCTACACCTTC. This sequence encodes CSVEGSTGGGYTF.

CDR3 sequence reads: CASSSLWGGKYEQYF. In DNA, the CDR3 is TGTGCCAGCAGTTCCCTTTGGGGGGGCAAGTACGAGCAGTACTTC. This chain uses TRBV6-5 with TRBJ2-7, with a weak D call TRBD2 (7 bases). This CDR3 region has 15 residues. The ends were cut back, 4 bases at V and 4 bases at J, with 17 bases in the middle. Germline V gene sequence: CDR1 MNHEY, CDR2 SVGAGI.

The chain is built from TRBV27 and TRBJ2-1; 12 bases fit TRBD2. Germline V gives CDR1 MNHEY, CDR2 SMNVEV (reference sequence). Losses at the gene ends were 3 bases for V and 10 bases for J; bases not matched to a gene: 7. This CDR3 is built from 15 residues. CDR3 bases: TGTGCCAGCAGTTTTCGCGTCGGACTAGCGGGAGAGCAGTTCTTC. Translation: CASSFRVGLAGEQFF.

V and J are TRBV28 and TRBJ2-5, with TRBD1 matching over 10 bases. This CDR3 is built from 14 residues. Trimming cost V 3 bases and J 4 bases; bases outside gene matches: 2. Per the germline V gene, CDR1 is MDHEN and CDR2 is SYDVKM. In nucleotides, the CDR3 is TGTGCCAGCAGTTTGACAGGGGGCGCAGAGACCCAGTACTTC. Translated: CASSLTGGAETQYF.

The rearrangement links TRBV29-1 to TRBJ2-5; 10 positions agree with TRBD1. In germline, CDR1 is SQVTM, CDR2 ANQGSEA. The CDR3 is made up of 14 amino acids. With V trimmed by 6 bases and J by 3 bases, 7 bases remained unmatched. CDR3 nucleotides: TGCAGCGTACGACAGGGGGCGCGTAAAGAGACCCAGTACTTC. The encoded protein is CSVRQGARKETQYF.

The CDR3 bases are TGTGCCAGCAGCTTAGATCCGGTTCGGGACACTGAAGCTTTCTTT. Protein sequence: CASSLDPVRDTEAFF. The chain recombines TRBV7-2 with TRBJ1-1; D is unresolved. Germline assignment: CDR1 SGHTA and CDR2 FQGNSA. The CDR3 contains 15 residues. With 1 base removed from V and 3 bases from J, the gap between germline ends came to 12 bases.

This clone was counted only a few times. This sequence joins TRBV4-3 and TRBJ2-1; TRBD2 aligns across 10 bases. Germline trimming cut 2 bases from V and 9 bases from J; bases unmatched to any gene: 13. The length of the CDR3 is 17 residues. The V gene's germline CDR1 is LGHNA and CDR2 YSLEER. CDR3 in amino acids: CASSQIGAGGPLGEQFF. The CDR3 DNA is TGCGCCAGCAGCCAAATCGGAGCGGGAGGGCCTTTGGGTGAGCAGTTCTTC.

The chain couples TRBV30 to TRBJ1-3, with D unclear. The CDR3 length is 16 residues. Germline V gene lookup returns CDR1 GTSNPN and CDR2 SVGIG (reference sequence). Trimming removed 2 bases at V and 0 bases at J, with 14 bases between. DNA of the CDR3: TGTGCCTGGAGTCGAGGGAGGGCCGACTCTGGAAACACCATATATTTT. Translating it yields CAWSRGRADSGNTIYF.